The 29 T cell receptor beta chains given below trace back to one sample, sequenced in a study of vaccination and CD4 T cells after COVID-19 (dated by TCRdb to about 2022). Library preparation was by PCR. The instrument was an Illumina iSeq 100. At the Johns Hopkins FTIC core, DNA from the cultured CD4+ T cells underwent TCR sequencing with the Oncomine TCR Beta short-read assay. TCRdb redid the processing of the public reads, applying fastp at Q25 and MiXCR, and retained in-frame beta chains. Each entry is one CDR3 protein sequence, shown with its most common DNA and genes. Present in this sample are some 22,000 distinct CDR3 sequences, approximately 67% of which were seen just once. The ten largest clones capture roughly 21% of the sample. What this sample's treatment or condition label stands for: approximately 9-day PBMC culture with coronavirus spike peptide pools or control peptides (ViraFEST assay).

Their specific antigens are unknown. Here the sequenced sample was CD4+ T cells from blood, cultured in vitro, taken after SARS-CoV-2 vaccination. The receptor set was obtained from a human donor who received a COVID-19 vaccine.

The chain couples TRBV20-1 to TRBJ1-1, with TRBD1 matching over 10 bases. With 4 bases clipped from V and 3 bases from J, the junction kept 11 bases outside the gene matches. The CDR3 extends over 16 amino acids. Germline V gives CDR1 DFQATT, CDR2 SNEGSKA (reference sequence). CDR3 in DNA: TGCAGTGCTACCCGAACGACAGGGGGCGCCTACACTGAAGCTTTCTTT. This codes for CSATRTTGGAYTEAFF.

CDR3 nucleotides: TGTGCCAGCAGCTCCCGGGAGACTAGCTGGGCGGGGGAGCAGTTCTTC. The encoded protein is CASSSRETSWAGEQFF. The rearrangement joins TRBV11-2 to TRBJ2-1, with 7 bases aligning to TRBD2. With V trimmed by 4 bases and J by 10 bases, 16 bases remained unmatched. Germline CDR1 reads SGHAT; CDR2 reads FQNNGV. The CDR3 length is 16 residues.

The chain combines TRBV6-2 or TRBV6-3 with TRBJ1-1; TRBD1 might be the D (6 bases). CDR3 size: 15 residues. Germline V lookup: CDR1 MNHEY, CDR2 SVGEGT. Trimming removed 5 bases at V and 0 bases at J, with 13 bases between. The CDR3 DNA follows: TGTGCCAGCAGTATGACAGGCAGCCTGAACACTGAAGCTTTCTTT. It yields the protein CASSMTGSLNTEAFF.

This clonotype was found a few times. The gene calls are TRBV6-1 and TRBJ1-5, with D unresolved. This CDR3 region has 16 residues. Trimming shortened V by 6 bases and J by 2 bases, and 17 bases separated the two germline ends. The germline CDR1 and CDR2 sequences are MNHNS and SASEGT. The CDR3, as DNA: TGTGCCAGCAGCGGGAGGGCGGCCCTAGGCAATCAGCCCCAGCATTTT. Protein: CASSGRAALGNQPQHF.

DNA for the CDR3: TGTGCCAGCACCGGACAGGGCCAGGGCTACACCTTC. This translates into CASTGQGQGYTF. This chain links TRBV6-1 with TRBJ1-2, with 8 bases identical to TRBD1. The germline V gene encodes CDR1 MNHNS and CDR2 SASEGT. The CDR3 runs 12 residues. The V segment lost 7 bases and the J segment 8 bases; nucleotides outside the gene matches: 6.

This clonotype came up a few times. The rearrangement uses TRBV20-1 and TRBJ1-2, with D perhaps TRBD1 (5 bases). CDR1 and CDR2 (germline): DFQATT, SNEGSKA (reference sequence). V was shortened by 3 bases and J by 4 bases, with 12 bases between the two germline ends. CDR3 length equals 13 residues. The CDR3 spells CSASRGGGYGYTF. The CDR3 coding sequence is TGCAGTGCTAGCCGGGGCGGAGGCTATGGCTACACCTTC.

The chain recombines TRBV21-1 with TRBJ2-3; the table assigns TRBD2, which was not confirmed against the DNA. TRBV21-1 is a known pseudogene. The CDR3 length is 18 residues. The CDR3 DNA sequence: TGTGCCAGCAGCAAAGGGGCTAGCGGGGGGGCCAAGAAAGATACGCAGTATTTT. Its translation is CASSKGASGGAKKDTQYF.

CDR3 protein: CSARPQGGQPQHF. CDR3 DNA: TGCAGTGCTAGGCCACAGGGAGGTCAGCCCCAGCATTTT. This rearrangement joins TRBV20-1 to TRBJ1-5, with D perhaps matching TRBD1 (6 bases). V was clipped by 3 bases and J by 6 bases, with 12 bases between them. Germline V lookup: CDR1 DFQATT, CDR2 SNEGSKA (reference sequence). The CDR3 covers 13 residues.

The chain uses TRBV20-1 and TRBJ2-1; 7 nucleotides align to TRBD1. The CDR3 runs to 16 residues. Germline CDR1 reads DFQATT; CDR2 reads SNEGSKA (reference sequence). Trimming cost V 3 bases and J 4 bases; bases outside gene matches: 12. DNA for the CDR3: TGCAGTGCTAGTTCTCCTCAGGGGGTTATTTACAATGAGCAGTTCTTC. This codes for CSASSPQGVIYNEQFF.

The chain employs TRBV7-9 and TRBJ1-2; 7 bases are a match to TRBD1. V shed 5 bases and J 4 bases; nucleotides not matched to a gene: 10. The germline V gene encodes CDR1 SEHNR and CDR2 FQNEAQ (reference sequence). The CDR3 has 15 amino acids. The CDR3 loop reads CASSPETGRAYGYTF. The CDR3 DNA sequence: TGTGCCAGCAGCCCTGAGACAGGGAGGGCCTATGGCTACACCTTC.

Only one count was recorded for this clonotype. Because the CDR3's place on the DNA is in doubt, the DNA is left out and the CDR3 is given as listed by TCRdb. This rearrangement joins TRBV20-1 to TRBJ2-3; the DNA was not used to check the table's D call, TRBD2. The CDR3 is 14 amino acids in total, end residues counted. In germline, CDR1 is DFQATT, CDR2 SNEGSKA (reference sequence). The CDR3 reads CSILGRGGLDTQYF.

This chain connects TRBV6-1 to TRBJ1-1, with D possibly TRBD1 on 5 matching bases. The germline V and J ends were trimmed by 5 bases and 3 bases, with 13 bases remaining between them. Germline V gives CDR1 MNHNS, CDR2 SASEGT. The CDR3 contains 14 residues. CDR3 loop: CASSKRLGDTEAFF. The CDR3 DNA reads as TGTGCCAGCAGTAAAAGGCTAGGGGACACTGAAGCTTTCTTT.

The chain has TRBV6-1 and TRBJ1-1; maybe TRBD1 (5 bases). The ends were cut back, 5 bases at V and 3 bases at J, with 13 bases in the middle. The CDR3 runs 14 residues. Germline V lookup: CDR1 MNHNS, CDR2 SASEGT. In DNA, the CDR3 is TGTGCCAGCAGTCCCAGGCGGACACACACTGAAGCTTTCTTT. Translation: CASSPRRTHTEAFF.

This clonotype was seen more than once but under ten times. V is TRBV15 and J is TRBJ2-7; no reliable D call. The CDR3 loop spans 15 amino acids. CDR1 is LNHNV and CDR2 is YYDKDF in the germline V gene (reference sequence). V was shortened by 3 bases and J by 3 bases, with 15 bases between the two germline ends. The CDR3 reads CATSRAIGRVYEQYF. CDR3 DNA: TGTGCCACCAGCAGGGCCATCGGACGGGTCTACGAGCAGTACTTC. Together with reference TRBV15 and TRBJ2-7, the CDR3 gives the full variable domain: DAMVIQNPRYQVTQFGKPVTLSCSQTLNHNVMYWYQQKSSQAPKLLFHYYDKDFNNEADTPDNFQSRRPNTSFCFLDIRSPGLGDTAMYLCATSRAIGRVYEQYFGPGTRLTVT.

This clonotype showed up just a few times. The chain links TRBV6-5 to TRBJ1-6, with TRBD1 matching 7 bases. J was trimmed by 7 bases and V by 0 bases; bases with no gene match: 3. The CDR3 has 15 residues. Germline CDR1 and CDR2: MNHEY and SVGAGI. The CDR3 DNA sequence: TGTGCCAGCAGTTACTCGACAGGGCTCAATTCACCCCTCCACTTT. Its translation: CASSYSTGLNSPLHF.

This chain links TRBV19 with TRBJ1-5; no reliable D call. There are 15 residues in the CDR3. V lost 6 bases and J lost 3, with 15 bases in between. Germline V gene lookup returns CDR1 LNHDA and CDR2 SQIVND (reference sequence). CDR3 in amino acids: CASSFRTETNQPQHF. The CDR3 region has the DNA TGTGCCAGTAGCTTCAGGACGGAAACCAATCAGCCCCAGCATTTT.

The chain is built from TRBV2 and TRBJ1-6; D ambiguous. The germline CDR1 and CDR2 sequences are SNHLY and FYNNEI. The CDR3 spans 12 residues. Trimming took off 7 bases at V and 7 bases at J, with 8 bases between the two ends. The CDR3 here is CASKTSNSPLHF. The DNA for the CDR3 is TGTGCCAGCAAAACCTCAAATTCACCCCTCCACTTT.

The rearrangement links TRBV12-3 or TRBV12-4 to TRBJ2-5; 9 positions agree with TRBD2. This CDR3 contains 15 residues. J gave up 6 bases and V 1 base, and 6 bases lay outside the gene matches. Written as DNA, the CDR3 is TGTGCCAGCAGTTTAGGTCTAGCGGGGCTGAAGACCCAGTACTTC. Protein sequence: CASSLGLAGLKTQYF.

This chain joins TRBV27 and TRBJ2-1; the match to TRBD1 covers 10 bases. CDR1 MNHEY and CDR2 SMNVEV come from the germline V gene (reference sequence). V lost 2 bases, J lost 6 bases, and 4 bases stayed unmatched. The CDR3 is 15 residues long. DNA of the CDR3: TGTGCCAGCAGTTTACCGGGACAGGGGAGCAATGAGCAGTTCTTC. Translated, it gives CASSLPGQGSNEQFF.

V usage is TRBV2 and J usage is TRBJ1-1; 7 bases agree with TRBD1. The CDR3 has 14 residues. J gave up 1 base and V 7 bases, and 6 bases lay outside the gene matches. Germline values: CDR1 SNHLY, CDR2 FYNNEI. Here the CDR3 reads CASTEDRANTEAFF. The CDR3 DNA sequence: TGTGCCAGCACCGAAGACAGGGCGAACACTGAAGCTTTCTTT.

Only a few counts were recorded for this clonotype. The CDR3 sequence is CASSSDPEAFF. As DNA, the CDR3 is TGTGCCAGCAGCTCAGACCCTGAAGCTTTCTTT. This chain links TRBV7-8 with TRBJ1-1; no firm D call. Trimming left V 4 bases short and J 6 bases short, with 6 bases between. Germline lookup yields CDR1 SGHVS and CDR2 FQNEAQ. This CDR3 spans 11 amino acids.

This chain uses TRBV19 with TRBJ1-6, with TRBD1 as a possible D gene (6 bases). Germline CDR1 and CDR2: LNHDA and SQIVND (reference sequence). The CDR3 consists of 17 residues. V was shortened by 2 bases and J by 10 bases, with 21 bases between the two germline ends. CDR3 residues: CASSISSGGGRPSPLHF. In DNA form, the CDR3 reads TGTGCCAGTAGTATATCCTCCGGGGGCGGGAGGCCCTCACCCCTCCACTTT. The variable domain in full, with the rest retrieved from reference TRBV19 and TRBJ1-6, is DGGITQSPKYLFRKEGQNVTLSCEQNLNHDAMYWYRQDPGQGLRLIYYSQIVNDFQKGDIAEGYSVSREKKESFPLTVTSAQKNPTAFYLCASSISSGGGRPSPLHFGNGTRLTVT.

The chain carries TRBV10-3 and TRBJ1-3; tentatively, D is TRBD1 (6 bases). CDR1 ENHRY and CDR2 SYGVKD come from the germline V gene. The V and J ends lost 4 bases and 0 bases respectively, with 13 bases between them. The CDR3 spans 16 residues. The chain's CDR3 is CAISGGTRHSGNTIYF. As DNA, the CDR3 is TGTGCCATCAGTGGGGGGACAAGACACTCTGGAAACACCATATATTTT.

This clonotype was detected once. The rearrangement links TRBV20-1 to TRBJ1-6, with D tentatively TRBD1 (5 bases). CDR1 and CDR2 (germline): DFQATT, SNEGSKA (reference sequence). Trimming pared 1 base from V and 8 bases from J, leaving 18 bases between. This CDR3 comprises 16 residues. For the CDR3, the DNA is TGCAGTGCTAGAGTGACCGGGACTCAAAATTATTCACCCCTCCACTTT. It codes for CSARVTGTQNYSPLHF.

This clonotype was detected once. The rearrangement links TRBV19 to TRBJ1-1; TRBD1 matches at 8 bases. This CDR3 comprises 14 residues. Germline trimming cut 4 bases from V and 4 bases from J; bases unmatched to any gene: 5. Germline V gene sequence: CDR1 LNHDA, CDR2 SQIVND (reference sequence). CDR3 region: CASSTRQGTTEAFF. In nucleotides, the CDR3 is TGTGCCAGTAGTACTCGACAGGGGACCACTGAAGCTTTCTTT. The full variable domain, completed using reference TRBV19 and TRBJ1-1, is DGGITQSPKYLFRKEGQNVTLSCEQNLNHDAMYWYRQDPGQGLRLIYYSQIVNDFQKGDIAEGYSVSREKKESFPLTVTSAQKNPTAFYLCASSTRQGTTEAFFGQGTRLTVV.

The chain is built from TRBV21-1 and TRBJ1-2; the D segment call TRBD1 is taken from the table without a DNA check. TRBV21-1 is a pseudogene locus. The CDR3 extends over 17 amino acids. The CDR3: CASSKKTGGILDYGYTF. The CDR3 nucleotides read TGTGCCAGCAGCAAAAAAACAGGGGGCATTTTAGACTATGGCTACACCTTC.

V is TRBV6-5 and J is TRBJ2-3; 14 bases are a match to TRBD2. This CDR3 has 18 amino acids. Germline values: CDR1 MNHEY, CDR2 SVGAGI. V lost 2 bases to trimming and J lost 2 bases; unmatched junction nucleotides: 6. The CDR3, as DNA: TGTGCCAGCAGTTACCCCGGACTAGCGGGGGGCTCCACAGATACGCAGTATTTT. Translation gives CASSYPGLAGGSTDTQYF.

This clonotype was detected only a few times. The chain has TRBV6-1 and TRBJ1-2; D is perhaps TRBD1 (5 bases). This CDR3 spans 15 amino acids. V was trimmed by 6 bases and J by 0 bases, leaving 14 bases between them. CDR1 MNHNS and CDR2 SASEGT come from the germline V gene. For the CDR3, the DNA is TGTGCCAGCAGCCGAACAGGTACCGCTAACTATGGCTACACCTTC. Translation gives CASSRTGTANYGYTF.

The V call is TRBV5-4, the J call TRBJ2-5, with 14 bases fitting TRBD2. The CDR3 extends over 15 amino acids. Germline V lookup: CDR1 SGHNT, CDR2 YYREEE (reference sequence). The V and J ends lost 6 bases and 5 bases, in that order; junction bases with no gene match: 6. CDR3 protein: CASTKGLAGAETQYF. CDR3 DNA: TGTGCCAGCACTAAGGGACTAGCGGGGGCCGAGACCCAGTACTTC.